The rows below give T cell receptor beta chains drawn from one sample of a study of T-cell reconstitution after alpha-beta-depleted transplantation in children. TCRdb analysed the PCR reads with MiXCR anew, one entry per CDR3 protein. The table has a few hundred thousand distinct CDR3 sequences, 10% seen once. The sequencing here drew on PBMCs from the stem cell graft donor, taken from the stem cell graft. Receptors originate from a human donor who donated a stem cell graft to a child with acute lymphoblastic leukemia. CDR3s include the opening cysteine and the closing phenylalanine or tryptophan. D genes are given only for firm matches. The size entry is marked missing in some rows and otherwise reads once, few, many or a size class.

v_gene: TRBV5-6
abundance: -
j_gene: TRBJ2-7
d_gene: -
CDR3aa: CASSLVGTHEQYF
CDR3nt: TGTGCCAGCAGCTTGGTTGGGACCCACGAGCAGTACTTC

v_gene: TRBV29-1
abundance: many
j_gene: TRBJ2-1
d_gene: TRBD2
CDR3aa: CSVSGGPSYNEQFF
CDR3nt: TGCAGCGTTTCGGGAGGCCCCTCCTACAATGAGCAGTTCTTC

v_gene: TRBV27
abundance: -
j_gene: TRBJ1-6
d_gene: -
CDR3aa: CASSVLGDGGSPLHF
CDR3nt: TGTGCCAGCAGTGTACTGGGGGACGGTGGTTCACCCCTCCACTTT

v_gene: TRBV5-6
abundance: few
j_gene: TRBJ2-1
d_gene: -
CDR3aa: CASSLGDMGWTRVNEQFF
CDR3nt: TGTGCCAGCAGCTTGGGCGATATGGGTTGGACACGAGTCAATGAGCAGTTCTTC

v_gene: TRBV15
abundance: many
j_gene: TRBJ2-7
d_gene: -
CDR3aa: CATSRDGPAEQYF
CDR3nt: TGTGCCACCAGCAGAGACGGTCCTGCGGAGCAGTACTTC

v_gene: TRBV7-9
abundance: -
j_gene: TRBJ2-3
d_gene: -
CDR3aa: CASSYSDTQYF
CDR3nt: TGTGCCAGCAGCTATTCAGATACGCAGTATTTT

v_gene: TRBV20-1
abundance: few
j_gene: TRBJ2-3
d_gene: TRBD2
CDR3aa: CSVRGTSGVDTQYF
CDR3nt: TGCAGTGTCCGCGGGACTAGCGGAGTGGATACGCAGTATTTT

v_gene: TRBV5-1
abundance: -
j_gene: TRBJ2-7
d_gene: TRBD1
CDR3aa: CASRRDRGLYEQYF
CDR3nt: TGCGCCAGCAGACGAGACAGGGGGCTCTACGAGCAGTACTTC

v_gene: TRBV7-2
abundance: few
j_gene: TRBJ2-3
d_gene: TRBD2
CDR3aa: CASSEPGTMIFADTQYF
CDR3nt: TGTGCCAGCAGCGAGCCCGGGACTATGATTTTCGCAGATACGCAGTATTTT

v_gene: TRBV5-1
abundance: many
j_gene: TRBJ2-3
d_gene: -
CDR3aa: CASSLQGSGTDTQYF
CDR3nt: TGCGCCAGCAGCTTGCAAGGGAGCGGCACAGATACGCAGTATTTT

v_gene: TRBV20-1
abundance: few
j_gene: TRBJ1-6
d_gene: TRBD1
CDR3aa: CSASGQGAGSPLHF
CDR3nt: TGCAGTGCTAGTGGACAGGGGGCAGGGTCACCCCTCCACTTT

v_gene: TRBV12-3/TRBV12-4
abundance: -
j_gene: TRBJ1-3
d_gene: -
CDR3aa: CASSRDGLSGNTIYF
CDR3nt: TGTGCCAGCAGTCGGGACGGGCTCTCTGGAAACACCATATATTTT

v_gene: TRBV6-2/TRBV6-3
abundance: -
j_gene: TRBJ2-3
d_gene: TRBD2
CDR3aa: CASSQGLDPDTQYF
CDR3nt: TGTGCCAGCAGTCAAGGACTAGACCCAGATACGCAGTATTTT

v_gene: TRBV28
abundance: many
j_gene: TRBJ2-7
d_gene: -
CDR3aa: CASSPPGRPSYEQYF
CDR3nt: TGTGCCAGCAGCCCTCCGGGACGACCCTCCTACGAGCAGTACTTC

v_gene: TRBV6-5
abundance: many
j_gene: TRBJ1-2
d_gene: -
CDR3aa: CASSYEGGYTF
CDR3nt: TGTGCCAGCAGTTACGAGGGGGGCTACACCTTC

v_gene: TRBV5-1
abundance: few
j_gene: TRBJ2-5
d_gene: -
CDR3aa: CASSRPGRQETQYF
CDR3nt: TGCGCCAGCAGCCGTCCTGGGCGGCAAGAGACCCAGTACTTC

v_gene: TRBV24-1
abundance: few
j_gene: TRBJ2-1
d_gene: TRBD2
CDR3aa: CATSDVRGDYNEQFF
CDR3nt: TGTGCCACCAGTGATGTACGGGGGGATTACAATGAGCAGTTCTTC

v_gene: TRBV7-2
abundance: -
j_gene: TRBJ2-1
d_gene: -
CDR3aa: CASSYHNEQFF
CDR3nt: TGTGCCAGCAGCTACCATAATGAGCAGTTCTTC

v_gene: TRBV7-9
abundance: -
j_gene: TRBJ2-7
d_gene: -
CDR3aa: CASSAGQLSYEQYF
CDR3nt: TGTGCCAGCAGCGCCGGACAGCTTTCCTACGAGCAGTACTTC

v_gene: TRBV4-3
abundance: -
j_gene: TRBJ2-7
d_gene: -
CDR3aa: CASSQNQGSYEQYF
CDR3nt: TGCGCCAGCAGCCAGAACCAGGGGTCCTACGAGCAGTACTTC

v_gene: TRBV6-2/TRBV6-3
abundance: many
j_gene: TRBJ2-7
d_gene: TRBD2
CDR3aa: CASSARLAATYEQYF
CDR3nt: TGTGCCAGCAGTGCTCGACTAGCGGCAACCTACGAGCAGTACTTC

v_gene: TRBV7-9
abundance: -
j_gene: TRBJ1-4
d_gene: -
CDR3aa: CASSSVAANEKLFF
CDR3nt: TGTGCCAGCAGCTCAGTGGCGGCTAATGAAAAACTGTTTTTT

v_gene: TRBV4-1
abundance: few
j_gene: TRBJ2-1
d_gene: -
CDR3aa: CASSQDLKGLREQFF
CDR3nt: TGCGCCAGCAGCCAAGATCTAAAGGGCCTCAGGGAGCAGTTCTTC

v_gene: TRBV5-1
abundance: few
j_gene: TRBJ2-6
d_gene: -
CDR3aa: CASSGQGEGSGANVLTF
CDR3nt: TGCGCCAGCAGCGGCCAGGGAGAGGGCTCTGGGGCCAACGTCCTGACTTTC

v_gene: TRBV12-3/TRBV12-4
abundance: few
j_gene: TRBJ1-5
d_gene: -
CDR3aa: CASSLLGSNQPQHF
CDR3nt: TGTGCCAGCAGTTTGTTGGGCAGCAATCAGCCCCAGCATTTT

v_gene: TRBV7-3
abundance: -
j_gene: TRBJ2-4
d_gene: -
CDR3aa: CASSPFGLGNIQYF
CDR3nt: TGTGCCAGCAGCCCCTTCGGGTTGGGAAACATTCAGTACTTC

v_gene: TRBV20-1
abundance: -
j_gene: TRBJ2-5
d_gene: -
CDR3aa: CSARDFGADQETQYF
CDR3nt: TGCAGTGCTAGAGATTTTGGAGCTGACCAAGAGACCCAGTACTTC

v_gene: TRBV29-1
abundance: few
j_gene: TRBJ2-1
d_gene: -
CDR3aa: CSAVTRGRNEQFF
CDR3nt: TGCAGCGCAGTGACTAGAGGTCGCAATGAGCAGTTCTTC

v_gene: TRBV15
abundance: -
j_gene: TRBJ2-7
d_gene: -
CDR3aa: CATASGTYEQYF
CDR3nt: TGTGCCACCGCTTCGGGCACCTACGAGCAGTACTTC